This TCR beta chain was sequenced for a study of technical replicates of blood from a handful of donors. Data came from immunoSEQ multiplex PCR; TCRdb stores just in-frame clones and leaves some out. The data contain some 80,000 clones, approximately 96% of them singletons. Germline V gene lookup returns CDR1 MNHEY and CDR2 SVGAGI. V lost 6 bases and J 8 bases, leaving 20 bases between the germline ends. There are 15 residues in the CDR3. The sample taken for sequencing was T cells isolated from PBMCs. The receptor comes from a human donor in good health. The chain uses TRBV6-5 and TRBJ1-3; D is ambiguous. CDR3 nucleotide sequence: TGTGCCAGCAGGACTAGAAGGAACGGGGAGTACACCATATATTTT. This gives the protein CASRTRRNGEYTIYF.